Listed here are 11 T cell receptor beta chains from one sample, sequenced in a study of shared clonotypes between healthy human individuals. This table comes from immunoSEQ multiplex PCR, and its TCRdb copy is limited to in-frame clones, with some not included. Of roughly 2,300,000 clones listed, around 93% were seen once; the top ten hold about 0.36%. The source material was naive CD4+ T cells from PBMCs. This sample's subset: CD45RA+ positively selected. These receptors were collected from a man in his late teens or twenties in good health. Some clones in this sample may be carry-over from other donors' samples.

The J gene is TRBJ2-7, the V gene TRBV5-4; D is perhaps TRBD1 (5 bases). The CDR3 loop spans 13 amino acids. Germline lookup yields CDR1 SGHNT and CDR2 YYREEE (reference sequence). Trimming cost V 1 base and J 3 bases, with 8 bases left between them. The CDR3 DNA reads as TGTGCCAGCAGCTTGACAGGAAACTACGAGCAGTACTTC. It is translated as CASSLTGNYEQYF.

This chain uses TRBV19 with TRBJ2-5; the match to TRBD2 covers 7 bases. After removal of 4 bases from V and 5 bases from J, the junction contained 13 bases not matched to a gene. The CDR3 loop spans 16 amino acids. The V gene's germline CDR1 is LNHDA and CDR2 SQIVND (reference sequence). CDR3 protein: CASSTRSGMVVETQYF. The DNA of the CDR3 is TGTGCCAGTAGTACTCGGAGCGGGATGGTCGTGGAGACCCAGTACTTC.

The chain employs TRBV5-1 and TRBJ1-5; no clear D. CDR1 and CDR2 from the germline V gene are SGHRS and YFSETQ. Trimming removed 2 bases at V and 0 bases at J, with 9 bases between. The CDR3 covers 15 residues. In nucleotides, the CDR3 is TGCGCCAGCAGCTTCGATAGCAGTAGCAATCAGCCCCAGCATTTT. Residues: CASSFDSSSNQPQHF.

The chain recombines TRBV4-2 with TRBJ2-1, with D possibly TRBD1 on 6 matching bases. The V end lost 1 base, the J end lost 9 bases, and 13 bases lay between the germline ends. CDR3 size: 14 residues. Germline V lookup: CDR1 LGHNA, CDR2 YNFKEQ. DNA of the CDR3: TGTGCCAGCAGCCAAGGCTCAGGGGATGGTGAGCAGTTCTTC. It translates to CASSQGSGDGEQFF.

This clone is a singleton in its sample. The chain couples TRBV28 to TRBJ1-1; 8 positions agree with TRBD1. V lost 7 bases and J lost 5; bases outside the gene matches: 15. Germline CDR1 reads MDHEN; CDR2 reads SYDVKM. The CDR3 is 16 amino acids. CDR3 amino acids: CASNRGLQGARTEAFF. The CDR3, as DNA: TGTGCCAGCAACCGTGGTTTGCAGGGGGCGCGGACTGAAGCTTTCTTT.

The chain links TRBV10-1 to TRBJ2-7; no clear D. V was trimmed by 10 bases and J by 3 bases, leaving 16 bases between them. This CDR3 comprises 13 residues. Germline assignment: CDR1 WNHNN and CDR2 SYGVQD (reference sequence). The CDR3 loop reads CANERTKVYEQYF. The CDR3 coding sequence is TGCGCCAACGAGCGAACAAAGGTCTACGAGCAGTACTTC.

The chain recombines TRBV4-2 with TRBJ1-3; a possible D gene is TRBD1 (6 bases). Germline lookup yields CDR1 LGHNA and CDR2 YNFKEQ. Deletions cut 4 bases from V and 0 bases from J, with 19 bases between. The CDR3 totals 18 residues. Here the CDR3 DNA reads TGTGCCAGCAGCCCAAAACCCCAACAGGGCCCCTCTGGAAACACCATATATTTT. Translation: CASSPKPQQGPSGNTIYF.

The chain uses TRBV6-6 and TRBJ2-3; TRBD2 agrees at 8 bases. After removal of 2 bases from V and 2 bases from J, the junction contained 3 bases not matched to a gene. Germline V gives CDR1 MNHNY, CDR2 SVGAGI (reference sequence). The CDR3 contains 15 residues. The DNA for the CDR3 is TGTGCCAGCAGTTACCTGGGACTAGACACAGATACGCAGTATTTT. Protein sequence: CASSYLGLDTDTQYF.

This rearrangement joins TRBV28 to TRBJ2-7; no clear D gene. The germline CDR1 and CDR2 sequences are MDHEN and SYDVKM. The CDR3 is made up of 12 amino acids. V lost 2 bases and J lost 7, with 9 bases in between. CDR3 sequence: CASSLPLIEQYF. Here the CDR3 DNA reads TGTGCCAGCAGTTTACCCCTGATTGAGCAGTACTTC.

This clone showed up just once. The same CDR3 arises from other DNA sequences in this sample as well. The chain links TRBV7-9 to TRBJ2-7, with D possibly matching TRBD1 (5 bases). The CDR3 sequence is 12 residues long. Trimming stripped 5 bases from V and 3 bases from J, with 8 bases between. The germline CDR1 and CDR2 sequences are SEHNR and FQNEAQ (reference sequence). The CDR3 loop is CASSLQGYEQYF. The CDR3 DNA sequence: TGTGCCAGCAGCCTCCAGGGCTACGAGCAGTACTTC.

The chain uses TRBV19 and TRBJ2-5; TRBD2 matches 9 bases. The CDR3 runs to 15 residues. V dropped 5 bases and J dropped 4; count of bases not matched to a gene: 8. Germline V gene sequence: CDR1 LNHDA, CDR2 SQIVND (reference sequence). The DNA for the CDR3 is TGTGCCAGTAGTCCTAGCGGGATCTTGGGAGAGACCCAGTACTTC. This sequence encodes CASSPSGILGETQYF.